These 28 T cell receptor beta chains were sequenced from one sample in a study of memory CD4+ T cells and cytomegalovirus serostatus. The sort gate was single viable CD3+CD4+CD8-CD45RO+ cells for memory CD4+ T cells. Using immunoSEQ multiplex PCR, the repertoire was profiled, and TCRdb retains in-frame clones only, with some absent. The repertoire holds over 65,000 clones, with around 80% as singletons. Sequenced material: memory CD4+ T cells from blood. The receptors stem from an adult in good health and CMV-seronegative.

This clone was observed a handful of times. V usage is TRBV7-3 and J usage is TRBJ1-1; D is possibly TRBD1 (5 bases). V gave up 5 bases and J gave up 0 bases, with 10 bases separating them. The germline V gene has CDR1 SGHTA and CDR2 FQGTGA. The length of the CDR3 is 14 residues. CDR3 nucleotides: TGTGCCAGCAGCCCCGAGGGGCTGAACACTGAAGCTTTCTTT. It translates to CASSPEGLNTEAFF.

For this clone: A read error may account for a junction end that differs from germline. The chain combines TRBV18 with TRBJ2-1; D remains ambiguous. Germline CDR1 KGHSH, CDR2 LQKENI. CDR3 length: 13 residues. The CDR3 loop reads CASSPQQNKEQFF. DNA for the CDR3: TGTGCCAGCTCACCACAACAGAACAAGGAGCAGTTCTTC.

This chain links TRBV10-3 with TRBJ1-4; unclear D gene. Germline V CDR1 and CDR2: ENHRY, SYGVKD. This CDR3 has 17 amino acids. V gave up 3 bases and J gave up 4 bases, with 18 bases separating them. CDR3 sequence: CAISDPPAAEGNEKLFF. The CDR3 DNA reads as TGTGCCATCAGTGACCCTCCCGCGGCAGAAGGTAATGAAAAACTGTTTTTT.

V and J are TRBV7-9 and TRBJ2-7; 9 nucleotides align to TRBD1. This CDR3 has 17 amino acids. Germline values: CDR1 SEHNR, CDR2 FQNEAQ (reference sequence). J was trimmed by 4 bases and V by 2 bases; bases with no gene match: 12. DNA for the CDR3: TGTGCCAGCAGCTTAAGGGCCCCTCCGGGACAGGGTTACGAGCAGTACTTC. The encoded protein is CASSLRAPPGQGYEQYF.

The V gene is TRBV6-5, the J gene TRBJ2-3, with TRBD1 identical over 11 bases. J lost 0 bases, V lost 5 bases, and 1 base had no gene match. CDR3 length: 15 residues. Germline V gene lookup returns CDR1 MNHEY and CDR2 SVGAGI. CDR3 in DNA: TGTGCCAGCAGTGGGGACAGGGGGAGCACAGATACGCAGTATTTT. Protein: CASSGDRGSTDTQYF.

The chain is built from TRBV10-1 and TRBJ2-3; TRBD2 aligns across 10 bases. Losses at the gene ends were 3 bases for V and 3 bases for J; bases not matched to a gene: 6. The CDR3 length is 16 residues. CDR1 and CDR2 from the germline V gene are WNHNN and SYGVQD (reference sequence). CDR3 in DNA: TGCGCCAGCAGTGACCTCACTAGCGGGATTACAGATACGCAGTATTTT. Translated: CASSDLTSGITDTQYF.

The chain links TRBV7-8 to TRBJ1-2; maybe TRBD1 (6 bases). The CDR3 is 14 residues long. With 0 bases removed from V and 2 bases from J, the gap between germline ends came to 7 bases. The germline gives CDR1 SGHVS, CDR2 FQNEAQ. CDR3 coding DNA: TGTGCCAGCAGCTTAGCGGACAGAAACTATGGCTACACCTTC. Protein sequence: CASSLADRNYGYTF.

The rearrangement links TRBV6-1 to TRBJ1-3; TRBD1 might be the D (6 bases). Germline values: CDR1 MNHNS, CDR2 SASEGT. V gave up 8 bases and J gave up 3 bases, with 8 bases separating them. CDR3 length: 12 amino acids. The CDR3: CASGTLGNTIYF. The CDR3 DNA reads TGTGCCAGCGGGACACTTGGAAACACCATATATTTT.

With regard to this clone: In the same sample, other DNA sequences code for this CDR3. The genes are TRBV5-1 and TRBJ1-3, with 7 bases matching TRBD1. CDR3 length equals 14 residues. Unmatched junction bases numbered 4, after V lost 4 bases and J lost 3 bases. Germline values: CDR1 SGHRS, CDR2 YFSETQ. CDR3 protein: CASSLGQDGNTIYF. The CDR3 DNA reads TGCGCCAGCAGCCTTGGACAGGATGGAAACACCATATATTTT.

This chain joins TRBV4-3 and TRBJ1-2; no definite D call. Germline V gene data show CDR1 as LGHNA and CDR2 as YSLEER. This CDR3 spans 15 amino acids. The V end was cut by 0 bases, the J end by 1 base, with 9 bases between. The CDR3 loop is CASSQDFRGNYGYTF. CDR3 bases: TGCGCCAGCAGCCAAGATTTTCGGGGTAACTATGGCTACACCTTC.

This chain uses TRBV29-1 with TRBJ1-2; D is possibly TRBD1 (5 bases). This CDR3 comprises 16 residues. The V gene's germline CDR1 is SQVTM and CDR2 ANQGSEA. This chain's CDR3 is CINIKCPGTVDYGYTF. Here the CDR3 DNA reads TGCATCAATATCAAGTGCCCGGGGACCGTCGACTATGGCTACACCTTC.

This clone was recorded once. The chain carries TRBV4-2 and TRBJ2-6, with unresolved D. V was clipped by 2 bases and J by 1 base, with 12 bases between them. Germline assignment: CDR1 LGHNA and CDR2 YNFKEQ. The CDR3 contains 17 residues. CDR3 in amino acids: CASSQRALPSGANVLTF. The CDR3 DNA follows: TGTGCCAGCAGCCAACGGGCACTTCCGTCTGGGGCCAACGTCCTGACTTTC.

In the case of this clone: The junction departs from the called germline gene at one end, perhaps through a read error. The genes are TRBV5-5 and TRBJ1-2, with TRBD1 matching over 9 bases. Per the germline V gene, CDR1 is SGHKS and CDR2 is YYEKEE (reference sequence). This CDR3 contains 13 residues. Here the CDR3 DNA reads TGTGCCAGCAGCTTGGGGGGACAGGGCAAGGTCCTCTTC. This encodes CASSLGGQGKVLF.

As concerns this clone: Other DNA variants within this sample encode the same CDR3. The V and J genes are TRBV5-1 and TRBJ1-1; TRBD1 matches 10 bases. The CDR3 runs to 14 residues. Germline V gives CDR1 SGHRS, CDR2 YFSETQ. V lost 3 bases and J lost 4; bases outside the gene matches: 3. DNA of the CDR3: TGCGCCAGCAGCTCAGGACAGGGGGGCACTGAAGCTTTCTTT. As protein: CASSSGQGGTEAFF.

This clone was recorded a few times. A read error may produce the germline difference seen at one junction end. V is TRBV15 and J is TRBJ2-7; tentative D call: TRBD2 (7 bases). This CDR3 comprises 15 residues. The germline CDR1 and CDR2 sequences are LNHNV and YYDKDF (reference sequence). The CDR3 protein is CATSRVRGGAGSFVF. The CDR3 DNA reads as TGTGCCACCAGCAGAGTTAGGGGGGGGGCAGGGTCCTTTGTCTTC.

J is TRBJ1-2 and V is TRBV7-3; 7 nucleotides line up with TRBD1. CDR1 and CDR2 (germline): SGHTA, FQGTGA. V was pared by 5 bases and J by 4 bases, with 7 bases of the junction left unmatched. The CDR3 is 14 residues long. The CDR3 DNA is TGTGCCAGCAGCGTACAAGGGGGCGCCTATGGCTACACCTTC. Translating it yields CASSVQGGAYGYTF.

This chain joins TRBV27 and TRBJ1-4; the D gene is possibly TRBD1 (6 bases). V lost 2 bases, J lost 10 bases, and 26 bases lay in between. The length of the CDR3 is 18 residues. CDR1 is MNHEY, CDR2 SMNVEV, per germline (reference sequence). CDR3 protein: CASSLGPKGRGAERKLFF. The CDR3 DNA reads as TGTGCCAGCAGTTTAGGGCCGAAGGGCAGGGGCGCTGAGAGAAAACTGTTTTTT.

The chain is built from TRBV11-2 and TRBJ1-6, with TRBD1 matching over 8 bases. The J segment lost 7 bases and the V segment lost 2 bases, leaving 4 bases of the junction unmatched. The CDR3 extends over 15 amino acids. Germline V CDR1 and CDR2: SGHAT, FQNNGV. CDR3 in amino acids: CASSLTWTGNSPLHF. The CDR3 nucleotides are TGTGCCAGCAGCTTAACGTGGACAGGGAATTCACCCCTCCACTTT.

This clone was seen a few times. The genes are TRBV29-1 and TRBJ1-2, with TRBD1 matching 9 bases. The V segment lost 2 bases and the J segment 2 bases; nucleotides outside the gene matches: 0. In germline, CDR1 is SQVTM, CDR2 ANQGSEA. CDR3 size: 13 residues. CDR3 sequence reads: CSVETGGNYGYTF. CDR3 sequence (DNA): TGCAGCGTTGAAACAGGGGGCAACTATGGCTACACCTTC.

The chain carries TRBV27 and TRBJ1-1, with no clear D. CDR1 and CDR2 from the germline V gene are MNHEY and SMNVEV (reference sequence). CDR3 size: 12 residues. V was pared by 5 bases and J by 7 bases, with 11 bases between. The DNA of the CDR3 is TGTGCCAGCAGTGACGGGTTAAATGAAGCTTTCTTT. Translated, it gives CASSDGLNEAFF.

This clone has more than one count but fewer than ten. This chain connects TRBV6-4 to TRBJ2-1; D remains ambiguous. V lost 0 bases, J lost 6 bases, and 3 bases lay in between. The CDR3 contains 12 residues. Per the germline V gene, CDR1 is MRHNA and CDR2 is SNTAGT. The CDR3 sequence: CASSDSANEQFF. The CDR3 DNA is TGTGCCAGCAGTGACTCGGCCAATGAGCAGTTCTTC.

This clone was picked up a small number of times. This chain joins TRBV5-1 and TRBJ2-5, with 8 bases lining up with TRBD2. Trimming took 0 bases from V and 2 from J; bases not matched to a gene: 6. Germline V gene sequence: CDR1 SGHRS, CDR2 YFSETQ. The CDR3 length is 16 residues. This CDR3 reads CASSLVGSGDQETQYF. In nucleotides, the CDR3 is TGCGCCAGCAGCTTGGTGGGTAGCGGGGATCAAGAGACCCAGTACTTC.

The rearrangement links TRBV7-2 to TRBJ2-2; 12 nucleotides align to TRBD1. CDR3 size: 17 residues. Germline V gene data show CDR1 as SGHTA and CDR2 as FQGNSA. Trimming removed 1 base from V and 6 bases from J; junction bases left unmatched: 6. CDR3 in amino acids: CASSLGGQGAQAGELFF. Written as DNA, the CDR3 is TGTGCCAGCAGCTTAGGGGGACAGGGGGCGCAAGCCGGGGAGCTGTTTTTT. Together with reference TRBV7-2 and TRBJ2-2, the CDR3 gives the full variable domain: GAGVSQSPSNKVTEKGKDVELRCDPISGHTALYWYRQSLGQGLEFLIYFQGNSAPDKSGLPSDRFSAERTGGSVSTLTIQRTQQEDSAVYLCASSLGGQGAQAGELFFGEGSRLTVL.

V gene TRBV5-4 combines with J gene TRBJ2-5; 12 bases match TRBD2. Losses at the gene ends were 4 bases for V and 5 bases for J; bases not matched to a gene: 6. The CDR3 length is 15 residues. CDR1 is SGHNT and CDR2 is YYREEE in the germline V gene (reference sequence). The CDR3 sequence: CASSQLAGGQETQYF. CDR3 in DNA: TGTGCCAGCAGCCAACTAGCGGGGGGTCAGGAGACCCAGTACTTC.

V gene TRBV18 combines with J gene TRBJ1-2; 7 nucleotides agree with TRBD1. Germline V gene data show CDR1 as KGHSH and CDR2 as LQKENI. The CDR3 length is 16 residues. The ends lost 3 bases at V and 0 bases at J; junction bases unmatched: 7. Here the CDR3 DNA reads TGTGCCAGCTCACCGCCGGCCACAGGGGCTAACTATGGCTACACCTTC. Translation: CASSPPATGANYGYTF.

The chain couples TRBV30 to TRBJ1-1; D perhaps matches TRBD1 (6 bases). Germline CDR1 is GTSNPN and CDR2 is SVGIG (reference sequence). The CDR3 has 12 amino acids. Deletions cut 2 bases from V and 9 bases from J, with 13 bases between. The CDR3 protein is CAWSKGEGKAFF. In DNA, the CDR3 is TGTGCCTGGAGTAAGGGGGAGGGAAAAGCTTTCTTT.

V gene TRBV4-1 combines with J gene TRBJ1-2, with TRBD1 identical over 9 bases. V shed 3 bases, J shed 8 bases, and the junction held 7 bases outside the gene matches. CDR3 length: 14 amino acids. Germline loops: CDR1 MGHRA, CDR2 YSYEKL. The CDR3 nucleotides read TGCGCCAGCAGCCATGTCCGGGACAGGGTCGGCTACACCTTC. Its protein product is CASSHVRDRVGYTF.

The chain carries TRBV11-2 and TRBJ1-2; D is unclear. This CDR3 is 17 amino acids long. Trimming took off 4 bases at V and 8 bases at J, with 26 bases between the two ends. Germline CDR1 is SGHAT and CDR2 is FQNNGV. The CDR3 DNA reads TGTGCCAGCAGCTCACTCCGGAGTGAGGTCCACCGCTGGGGCTACACCTTC. Encoded protein: CASSSLRSEVHRWGYTF.